The 32 T cell receptor beta chains below were found in one sample sequenced in a study of cytomegalovirus exposure and HLA in healthy donors. A multiplex PCR was run with 60 Vbeta primers and 13 Jbeta primers. Clones were sequenced by immunoSEQ multiplex PCR, and TCRdb holds only the in-frame ones, with some missing. The table lists around 130,000 clones, 80% to 90% of them singletons. The sample comprised PBMCs. These receptors were collected from a male donor in good health and CMV-seropositive.

The table lists this clone with a count of one. The CDR3, as DNA: TGCGCCAGCACCCCCGATCTACAGTCCTACAATGAGCAGTTCTTC. Its protein product is CASTPDLQSYNEQFF. The V call is TRBV5-1, the J call TRBJ2-1; the D is unclear. The germline gives CDR1 SGHRS, CDR2 YFSETQ. The V and J ends lost 6 bases and 1 base respectively, with 14 bases between them. CDR3 size: 15 residues.

The chain combines TRBV5-6 with TRBJ2-3; possibly TRBD2 for D (5 bases). This CDR3 has 14 amino acids. The germline gives CDR1 SGHDT, CDR2 YYEEEE. The ends were cut back, 3 bases at V and 1 base at J, with 9 bases in the middle. CDR3 sequence reads: CASSSRTGTDTQYF. Here the CDR3 DNA reads TGTGCCAGCAGCTCCAGGACTGGCACAGATACGCAGTATTTT.

CDR3 protein: CASSLAPGGDEKLFF. CDR3 nucleotide sequence: TGTGCCAGCAGCTTAGCGCCTGGGGGCGATGAAAAACTGTTTTTT. The V and J genes are TRBV7-6 and TRBJ1-4; a possible D gene is TRBD1 (6 bases). Looked up from germline, CDR1 is SGHVS and CDR2 is FNYEAQ. The CDR3 spans 15 residues. The germline V and J ends were trimmed by 0 bases and 6 bases, with 11 bases remaining between them.

The chain couples TRBV7-3 to TRBJ2-2, with TRBD2 identical over 8 bases. The CDR3 extends over 20 amino acids. V dropped 5 bases and J dropped 2; count of bases not matched to a gene: 19. Germline CDR1 reads SGHTA; CDR2 reads FQGTGA. CDR3: CASSTVRTSPRRQNTGELFF. In nucleotides, the CDR3 is TGTGCCAGCAGCACAGTCCGGACTAGCCCCCGTAGACAAAACACCGGGGAGCTGTTTTTT. Complete variable domain (other parts from reference TRBV7-3 and TRBJ2-2): GAGVSQTPSNKVTEKGKYVELRCDPISGHTALYWYRQSLGQGPEFLIYFQGTGAADDSGLPNDRFFAVRPEGSVSTLKIQRTERGDSAVYLCASSTVRTSPRRQNTGELFFGEGSRLTVL.

In its sample, this clone was seen a few times. The junction and the germline gene differ at one end; a read error may be behind it. This chain uses TRBV9 with TRBJ2-6; perhaps TRBD1 as D (5 bases). Per germline, CDR1 SGDLS and CDR2 YYNGEE. There are 15 residues in the CDR3. CDR3 sequence (DNA): TGTGCCAGCAGCGTAGTATTGTCTGGGGCCAACGGCCTGACTTTC. Translation: CASSVVLSGANGLTF.

The rearrangement links TRBV7-2 to TRBJ2-7; D is perhaps TRBD2 (5 bases). Trimming cost V 5 bases and J 7 bases, with 15 bases left between them. Looked up from germline, CDR1 is SGHTA and CDR2 is FQGNSA. The length of the CDR3 is 13 residues. The CDR3: CASSPRTGLEQYF. The CDR3 DNA is TGTGCCAGCAGCCCTAGGACTGGTCTTGAGCAGTACTTC.

This clone occurred a few times. J is TRBJ2-2 and V is TRBV14; D might be TRBD2 (5 bases). The length of the CDR3 is 17 residues. The germline CDR1 and CDR2 sequences are SGHDN and FVKESK. Trimming left V 1 base short and J 6 bases short, with 18 bases between. The CDR3 sequence is CASSQGFKGEAAGELFF. The CDR3 DNA sequence: TGTGCCAGCAGCCAAGGCTTTAAGGGAGAGGCGGCCGGGGAGCTGTTTTTT.

This clone was seen only once. The rearrangement joins TRBV7-2 to TRBJ2-7; tentative D call: TRBD1 (6 bases). There are 17 residues in the CDR3. Germline V CDR1 and CDR2: SGHTA, FQGNSA. V was cut by 1 base and J by 2 bases, with 18 bases left in between. The CDR3 region has the DNA TGTGCCAGCAGCTTAGTAGGGGGACAAGACAGACCCTACGAGCAGTACTTC. This gives the protein CASSLVGGQDRPYEQYF.

The chain carries TRBV14 and TRBJ2-7; the D gene is possibly TRBD1 (6 bases). Germline CDR1 and CDR2: SGHDN and FVKESK. The CDR3 has 14 residues. V shed 4 bases and J shed 2 bases, with 12 bases lying between them. CDR3 DNA: TGTGCCAGCAGCCGCCTACAGGGCACCTACGAGCAGTACTTC. Translation: CASSRLQGTYEQYF.

V and J are TRBV28 and TRBJ2-1, with a possible D match to TRBD2 (6 bases). CDR1 is MDHEN and CDR2 is SYDVKM in the germline V gene. There are 16 residues in the CDR3. Trimming cost V 5 bases and J 3 bases, with 17 bases left between them. DNA of the CDR3: TGTGCCAGCAGTGTTTGGGCGGGACCCAACTACAATGAGCAGTTCTTC. Translating it yields CASSVWAGPNYNEQFF.

The rearrangement uses TRBV27 and TRBJ2-1, with 9 nucleotides matching TRBD2. The CDR3 loop spans 12 amino acids. The germline gives CDR1 MNHEY, CDR2 SMNVEV (reference sequence). The J segment lost 9 bases and the V segment lost 3 bases, leaving 0 bases of the junction unmatched. CDR3: CASSLTSGEQFF. CDR3 bases: TGTGCCAGCAGTTTGACTAGCGGTGAGCAGTTCTTC.

The chain combines TRBV23-1 with TRBJ1-4; D remains unclear. TRBV23-1 is reported as an ORF; its role is uncertain. V dropped 0 bases and J dropped 3 bases, with 14 bases sitting between them. The length of the CDR3 is 17 residues. CDR3 loop: CASSQSPRLSANEKLFF. The CDR3 coding sequence is TGCGCCAGCAGTCAATCCCCCCGCTTGTCAGCTAATGAAAAACTGTTTTTT.

This chain joins TRBV18 and TRBJ2-7, with D possibly matching TRBD2 (6 bases). Deletions cut 6 bases from V and 4 bases from J, with 31 bases between. This CDR3 comprises 19 residues. Germline CDR1 and CDR2: KGHSH and LQKENI. This CDR3 reads CASSRIASREARGPYEQYF. The DNA for the CDR3 is TGTGCCAGCTCCCGGATAGCTTCGAGGGAGGCTCGCGGGCCGTACGAGCAGTACTTC.

The J gene is TRBJ2-2, the V gene TRBV9; the D gene is possibly TRBD2 (6 bases). V lost 4 bases and J lost 4, with 14 bases in between. From germline, CDR1 is SGDLS and CDR2 YYNGEE. CDR3 length equals 15 residues. The CDR3 here is CASSTGGAGTGELFF. Written as DNA, the CDR3 is TGTGCCAGCAGCACGGGCGGGGCGGGCACCGGGGAGCTGTTTTTT.

CDR3 sequence (DNA): TGTGCCAGCAGCCCGAGACAGGCAGCAGTCGAGCAGTACTTC. Its translation is CASSPRQAAVEQYF. The J gene is TRBJ2-7, the V gene TRBV5-4; D is possibly TRBD1 (6 bases). With 4 bases removed from V and 6 bases from J, the gap between germline ends came to 17 bases. Germline V lookup: CDR1 SGHNT, CDR2 YYREEE (reference sequence). The CDR3 length is 14 residues.

This clone was observed a single time. This rearrangement joins TRBV30 to TRBJ2-1; TRBD2 is a possible D gene (6 bases). Trimming took off 5 bases at V and 6 bases at J, with 14 bases between the two ends. The CDR3 has 13 residues. Germline lookup yields CDR1 GTSNPN and CDR2 SVGIG (reference sequence). CDR3 sequence reads: CAWSAGPSNEQFF. The CDR3 coding sequence is TGTGCCTGGTCGGCGGGACCTAGCAATGAGCAGTTCTTC. The variable domain in full, with the rest retrieved from reference TRBV30 and TRBJ2-1, is SQTIHQWPATLVQPVGSPLSLECTVEGTSNPNLYWYRQAAGRGLQLLFYSVGIGQISSEVPQNLSASRPQDRQFILSSKKLLLSDSGFYLCAWSAGPSNEQFFGPGTRLTVL.

V and J are TRBV11-2 and TRBJ2-2; 9 bases are a match to TRBD1. This CDR3 has 18 amino acids. Germline V gives CDR1 SGHAT, CDR2 FQNNGV. With 0 bases clipped from V and 6 bases from J, the junction kept 11 bases outside the gene matches. The CDR3 region is CASSLDPTGGVGAGELFF. DNA of the CDR3: TGTGCCAGCAGCTTAGACCCGACAGGGGGGGTCGGGGCCGGGGAGCTGTTTTTT.

Of note for this clone: The identical CDR3 is also encoded by other nucleotide sequences in the sample. The chain uses TRBV7-9 and TRBJ1-2; D ambiguous. The CDR3 loop spans 14 amino acids. Trimming took 5 bases from V and 6 from J, leaving 16 bases between them. Looked up from germline, CDR1 is SEHNR and CDR2 is FQNEAQ (reference sequence). CDR3 amino acids: CASSLVGEEDGYTF. The CDR3, as DNA: TGTGCCAGCAGCCTAGTCGGGGAGGAGGATGGCTACACCTTC.

As concerns this clone: The junction and the germline gene differ at one end; a read error may be behind it. The V gene is TRBV10-3, the J gene TRBJ2-4, with D perhaps TRBD2 (6 bases). The germline V gene has CDR1 ENHRY and CDR2 SYGVKD. This CDR3 region has 20 residues. Written as DNA, the CDR3 is TGTGCCATCAGTGAGTCGACCGAAATAGCGGTCACGTCAGCCAAAAACAGTCAGTACTTC. As protein: CAISESTEIAVTSAKNSQYF.

The rearrangement links TRBV2 to TRBJ2-1, with 8 nucleotides matching TRBD2. The ends lost 4 bases at V and 6 bases at J; junction bases unmatched: 8. The germline V gene has CDR1 SNHLY and CDR2 FYNNEI. There are 15 residues in the CDR3. The CDR3 spells CASSGLGLVTNEQFF. The CDR3 DNA reads TGTGCCAGCAGTGGGTTGGGACTAGTAACCAATGAGCAGTTCTTC.

This clone was found once. The CDR3 spells CASSGEAGDADTQYF. CDR3 DNA: TGTGCCAGTAGTGGAGAAGCGGGAGATGCAGATACGCAGTATTTT. The chain uses TRBV19 and TRBJ2-3; 8 nucleotides agree with TRBD2. The germline V gene has CDR1 LNHDA and CDR2 SQIVND (reference sequence). CDR3 size: 15 residues. V shed 5 bases, J shed 4 bases, and the junction held 8 bases outside the gene matches.

The chain links TRBV21-1 to TRBJ1-5; the D call in the table, TRBD1, was not verified against the DNA. TRBV21-1 is given as a pseudogene. The CDR3 is 13 residues long. CDR3 loop: CATRDIPNQPQHF. The CDR3 region has the DNA TGTGCCACTCGGGACATCCCCAATCAGCCCCAGCATTTT.

This clone was observed a handful of times. V is TRBV7-9 and J is TRBJ1-3; no clear D. The length of the CDR3 is 15 residues. Germline CDR1 SEHNR, CDR2 FQNEAQ (reference sequence). Trimming pared 5 bases from V and 0 bases from J, leaving 11 bases between. The CDR3 coding sequence is TGTGCCAGCAGCCTAGATCCGTACTCTGGAAACACCATATATTTT. Protein product: CASSLDPYSGNTIYF.

This clone was seen more than once but under ten times. The rearrangement joins TRBV11-3 to TRBJ2-3, with TRBD2 matching over 11 bases. This CDR3 region has 17 residues. The V gene's germline CDR1 is SGHNT and CDR2 YENEEA. Losses at the gene ends were 1 base for V and 3 bases for J; bases not matched to a gene: 6. CDR3 sequence reads: CASSLGLAGGSTDTQYF. Written as DNA, the CDR3 is TGTGCCAGCAGCTTAGGGCTAGCGGGGGGATCAACAGATACGCAGTATTTT.

This chain uses TRBV5-1 with TRBJ1-1; 8 nucleotides align to TRBD1. Germline CDR1 is SGHRS and CDR2 is YFSETQ. V was pared by 3 bases and J by 0 bases, with 1 base of the junction left unmatched. CDR3 length: 14 amino acids. CDR3: CASSWGQVNTEAFF. In nucleotides, the CDR3 is TGCGCCAGCAGCTGGGGACAGGTGAACACTGAAGCTTTCTTT.

V is TRBV7-8 and J is TRBJ2-3; no reliable D call. The germline V and J ends were trimmed by 1 base and 0 bases, with 11 bases remaining between them. In germline, CDR1 is SGHVS, CDR2 FQNEAQ. The CDR3 length is 16 residues. CDR3 sequence: CASSLVSLLSTDTQYF. Written as DNA, the CDR3 is TGTGCCAGCAGCTTAGTATCCCTCCTTAGCACAGATACGCAGTATTTT.

The J gene is TRBJ2-3, the V gene TRBV4-2; tentatively, D is TRBD1 (6 bases). The CDR3 has 17 residues. Germline assignment: CDR1 LGHNA and CDR2 YNFKEQ. Trimming stripped 4 bases from V and 2 bases from J, with 19 bases between. The chain's CDR3 is CASSPPQGWGTTDTQYF. The DNA for the CDR3 is TGTGCCAGCAGCCCCCCCCAGGGGTGGGGAACCACAGATACGCAGTATTTT.

The rearrangement uses TRBV5-5 and TRBJ1-1; D is perhaps TRBD1 (5 bases). The CDR3 is 16 amino acids. The V end lost 2 bases, the J end lost 1 base, and 15 bases lay between the germline ends. From germline, CDR1 is SGHKS and CDR2 YYEKEE (reference sequence). The CDR3 region is CASSFRVTDQNTEAFF. CDR3 coding DNA: TGTGCCAGCAGCTTTAGGGTGACAGACCAGAACACTGAAGCTTTCTTT. The full variable domain, with the rest looked up from reference TRBV5-5 and TRBJ1-1, is DAGVTQSPTHLIKTRGQQVTLRCSPISGHKSVSWYQQVLGQGPQFIFQYYEKEERGRGNFPDRFSARQFPNYSSELNVNALLLGDSALYLCASSFRVTDQNTEAFFGQGTRLTVV.

The chain employs TRBV27 and TRBJ2-5; D is perhaps TRBD1 (6 bases). The CDR3 has 18 residues. Germline lookup yields CDR1 MNHEY and CDR2 SMNVEV (reference sequence). V was trimmed by 5 bases and J by 2 bases, leaving 24 bases between them. CDR3 sequence: CASSGNIPGQKRQETQYF. The CDR3 DNA reads as TGTGCCAGCAGTGGCAATATTCCGGGACAAAAGCGACAAGAGACCCAGTACTTC.

The V and J genes are TRBV7-9 and TRBJ1-2, with 8 nucleotides matching TRBD1. CDR1 and CDR2 from the germline V gene are SEHNR and FQNEAQ (reference sequence). V trimming: 4 bases; J trimming: 0 bases; junction bases outside the gene matches: 7. The CDR3 loop spans 16 amino acids. CDR3 region: CASSSQGAPANYGYTF. The CDR3 DNA reads TGTGCCAGCAGCTCTCAGGGGGCCCCGGCTAACTATGGCTACACCTTC.

V gene TRBV10-2 combines with J gene TRBJ2-7, with D unresolved. This CDR3 contains 13 residues. V lost 4 bases, J lost 2 bases, and 9 bases lay in between. Per germline, CDR1 WSHSY and CDR2 SAAADI. The CDR3 region is CASSGLNPYEQYF. The DNA for the CDR3 is TGCGCCAGCAGTGGGCTGAATCCCTACGAGCAGTACTTC.

This clone was detected once. The chain has TRBV9 and TRBJ1-2; the D gene is possibly TRBD1 (6 bases). Between the trimmed V and J ends, which lost 3 bases and 4 bases, there was a span of 13 bases. This CDR3 is built from 14 residues. Germline V lookup: CDR1 SGDLS, CDR2 YYNGEE. The CDR3 DNA sequence: TGTGCCAGCAGCGACGTCGCAGGGGCCTATGGCTACACCTTC. It is translated as CASSDVAGAYGYTF.